This T cell receptor (beta chain) was sequenced in a study of vaccination and CD4 T cells after COVID-19. On the study more broadly: As their vaccination, participants received two doses of either BNT162b2 or mRNA-1273 vaccine. The post-COVID sampling time was a median about 100 days after diagnosis, ranging from 35 to 161. Overlapping SARS-CoV-2, HCoV-NL63, HCoV-OC43 and HCoV-229E spike peptides were used to stimulate cells.

Cultured CD4+ T cell DNA underwent sequencing with the Oncomine TCR Beta short-read assay. One entry per CDR3 protein, called by TCRdb with MiXCR from the PCR reads. Of 15,000 to 20,000 distinct CDR3 sequences listed, 51% are singletons. With regard to this clonotype: Its specificity is not known.

Germline assignment: CDR1 MNHEY and CDR2 SMNVEV (reference sequence). Trimming at V came to 5 bases and at J to 1 base, leaving 6 bases not matched to a gene. CDR3 size: 15 residues. Treatment noted: roughly ten-day PBMC culture with coronavirus spike peptide pools or control peptides (ViraFEST assay). The chain recombines TRBV27 with TRBJ2-3, with 7 bases matching TRBD2. The specimen was CD4+ T cells from blood, cultured in vitro, collected before SARS-CoV-2 vaccination. This sequence was found in a human donor who had recovered from COVID-19. Written as DNA, the CDR3 is TGTGCCAGCAGTCCCTGGGGGGGGGGCACAGATACGCAGTATTTT. Encoded protein: CASSPWGGGTDTQYF.